The clone carrying this TCR beta chain was recorded a few times. This CDR3 spans 13 amino acids. Germline V gives CDR1 MDHEN, CDR2 SYDVKM. The trim removed 5 bases at V and 5 bases at J, leaving 5 bases unmatched. The record originates from a study of molecular identifiers for immune sequencing clone quantification. TCRdb re-called the PCR reads through MiXCR, storing one row per CDR3 protein. The sample lists some 100,000 distinct CDR3 sequences; roughly a third were seen once. The chain has TRBV28 and TRBJ1-2; 7 bases line up with TRBD1. The TCR was taken from a human donor in good health. Some libraries in this study had Jurkat cell RNA spiked in. Material: naive CD8+ T cells from blood, with Jurkat cell RNA spiked in. Subset here: FACS-sorted CD8+CD4-CCR7+CD45RA+ naive T cells. The CDR3 nucleotides are TGTGCCAGCAGTGAATCACAGGGGTATGGCTACACCTTC. It specifies CASSESQGYGYTF.